Each of the 23 T cell receptor beta chains below was sequenced from the same sample in a study of T cell clonotyping in hematopoietic cell transplantation. Regarding time point: recipient sample about 28 days before transplant, after cytoreduction. Method: immunoSEQ multiplex PCR; TCRdb's copy keeps in-frame clones and lacks some. The sample shows about 27,000 clones, 60% to 80% of them seen only once. The specimen was peripheral blood mononuclear cells, collected before stem cell transplant. The receptors shown here come from a man aged 45-65 years with myelodysplastic syndrome. Some clones in this sample may be carry-over from other donors' samples.

The chain is built from TRBV30 and TRBJ1-1; D is possibly TRBD1 (5 bases). The CDR3 is 12 amino acids. Trimming shortened V by 3 bases and J by 1 base, and 6 bases separated the two germline ends. Germline assignment: CDR1 GTSNPN and CDR2 SVGIG (reference sequence). CDR3 bases: TGTGCCTGGAGGGACACGAACACTGAAGCTTTCTTT. This encodes CAWRDTNTEAFF.

This clone was recorded only once. The V call is TRBV4-2, the J call TRBJ1-2; weak D call: TRBD1 (5 bases). V lost 2 bases, J lost 7 bases, and 8 bases lay in between. CDR3 length: 12 residues. Germline V gene data show CDR1 as LGHNA and CDR2 as YNFKEQ. The CDR3, as DNA: TGTGCCAGCAGCCAAACAGGTGGTGGCTACACCTTC. It is translated as CASSQTGGGYTF.

A word on this clone: This same CDR3 is encoded by further DNA sequences in the sample. This chain joins TRBV4-2 and TRBJ2-7; no clear D gene. The CDR3 consists of 13 residues. Trimming took 1 base from V and 3 from J, leaving 7 bases between them. The germline V gene has CDR1 LGHNA and CDR2 YNFKEQ. CDR3 region: CASSQGLGYEQYF. The CDR3 DNA is TGTGCCAGCAGCCAAGGGCTAGGCTACGAGCAGTACTTC.

This clone was detected only a few times. The rearrangement joins TRBV25-1 to TRBJ2-7; 9 nucleotides match TRBD1. There are 13 residues in the CDR3. V lost 6 bases and J lost 2; bases outside the gene matches: 2. Per germline, CDR1 MGHDK and CDR2 SYGVNS. The CDR3, as DNA: TGTGCCAGCAGGACAGGGGGAACCTACGAGCAGTACTTC. Translated, it gives CASRTGGTYEQYF.

The V call is TRBV6-5, the J call TRBJ1-1; D uncertain. There are 15 residues in the CDR3. Trimming removed 5 bases from V and 0 bases from J, with 13 bases in between. Germline-derived CDR1 and CDR2 are MNHEY and SVGAGI. Here the CDR3 DNA reads TGTGCCAGCAGTAAAGTCAGGCCCATGAACACTGAAGCTTTCTTT. Protein: CASSKVRPMNTEAFF.

This rearrangement joins TRBV28 to TRBJ2-7; 11 bases align to TRBD1. CDR3 length: 15 residues. Losses at the gene ends were 4 bases for V and 3 bases for J; bases not matched to a gene: 5. The germline gives CDR1 MDHEN, CDR2 SYDVKM. CDR3 DNA sequence: TGTGCCAGCAGTTCCACCGGGACAGGGGGCTACGAGCAGTACTTC. Translated, it gives CASSSTGTGGYEQYF.

The rearrangement joins TRBV7-2 to TRBJ2-7; no reliable D call. Germline V gene data show CDR1 as SGHTA and CDR2 as FQGNSA. The CDR3 spans 13 residues. Trimming took 4 bases from V and 4 from J, leaving 11 bases between them. The CDR3 reads CASSSALGYEQYF. In DNA form, the CDR3 reads TGTGCCAGCAGCTCAGCCTTGGGATACGAGCAGTACTTC.

The chain uses TRBV14 and TRBJ2-5; tentative D call: TRBD2 (5 bases). V lost 1 base, J lost 5 bases, and 8 bases lay in between. This CDR3 spans 13 amino acids. Germline loops: CDR1 SGHDN, CDR2 FVKESK. CDR3 coding DNA: TGTGCCAGCAGCCAAGTTGGGAGCGAGACCCAGTACTTC. It yields the protein CASSQVGSETQYF.

This rearrangement joins TRBV5-6 to TRBJ1-6; D is perhaps TRBD1 (5 bases). Trimming removed 1 base from V and 3 bases from J, with 8 bases in between. CDR3 length: 15 residues. Germline-derived CDR1 and CDR2 are SGHDT and YYEEEE. CDR3 in DNA: TGTGCCAGCAGCTTGCGGGACCACTATAATTCACCCCTCCACTTT. It specifies CASSLRDHYNSPLHF.

The chain links TRBV14 to TRBJ2-3; 7 bases match TRBD2. The germline gives CDR1 SGHDN, CDR2 FVKESK. Losses at the gene ends were 5 bases for V and 0 bases for J; bases not matched to a gene: 8. The CDR3 length is 16 residues. This chain's CDR3 is CASSLLSGVSTDTQYF. In DNA form, the CDR3 reads TGTGCCAGCAGCTTACTCAGCGGGGTTAGCACAGATACGCAGTATTTT.

The chain has TRBV29-1 and TRBJ2-3; the match to TRBD1 covers 7 bases. V shed 7 bases, J shed 2 bases, and the junction held 6 bases outside the gene matches. This CDR3 spans 13 amino acids. Germline CDR1 SQVTM, CDR2 ANQGSEA. The CDR3 nucleotides read TGCAGCGCTCTCGGACAGGTCACAGATACGCAGTATTTT. This codes for CSALGQVTDTQYF.

V and J are TRBV6-5 and TRBJ1-2, with no clear D. CDR1 is MNHEY, CDR2 SVGAGI, per germline. This CDR3 has 11 amino acids. Trimming took off 10 bases at V and 1 base at J, with 7 bases between the two ends. The CDR3 DNA is TGTGCCATCCCGATTAACTATGGCTACACCTTC. Residues: CAIPINYGYTF.

The V and J genes are TRBV29-1 and TRBJ1-1; 9 bases are shared with TRBD1. The V gene's germline CDR1 is SQVTM and CDR2 ANQGSEA. The V and J ends lost 5 bases and 4 bases, in that order; junction bases with no gene match: 2. The CDR3 runs to 12 residues. The DNA of the CDR3 is TGCAGCGTTCCGGACAGGGGCACTGAAGCTTTCTTT. Its protein product is CSVPDRGTEAFF.

The chain carries TRBV30 and TRBJ1-1; D is uncertain. The V end was cut by 0 bases, the J end by 4 bases, with 3 bases between. The CDR3 consists of 11 residues. Germline CDR1 and CDR2: GTSNPN and SVGIG (reference sequence). CDR3 sequence (DNA): TGTGCCTGGAGTGTACTCACTGAAGCTTTCTTT. Its protein is CAWSVLTEAFF.

V gene TRBV5-8 combines with J gene TRBJ1-5; D remains unclear. The germline V gene has CDR1 SGHTS and CDR2 YDEGEE. The CDR3 has 12 residues. Trimming shortened V by 6 bases and J by 4 bases, and 8 bases separated the two germline ends. CDR3 nucleotides: TGTGCCAGCACCCTTCGTAATCAGCCCCAGCATTTT. Translating gives CASTLRNQPQHF.

The chain links TRBV9 to TRBJ2-7; D possibly matches TRBD1 or TRBD2 (5 bases each). Looked up from germline, CDR1 is SGDLS and CDR2 is YYNGEE. V gave up 2 bases and J gave up 2 bases, with 11 bases separating them. CDR3 length: 14 amino acids. CDR3 in amino acids: CASSVGTSTYEQYF. In DNA, the CDR3 is TGTGCCAGCAGCGTCGGGACCTCTACCTACGAGCAGTACTTC. The variable domain in full, completed from reference TRBV9 and TRBJ2-7, reads DSGVTQTPKHLITATGQRVTLRCSPRSGDLSVYWYQQSLDQGLQFLIQYYNGEERAKGNILERFSAQQFPDLHSELNLSSLELGDSALYFCASSVGTSTYEQYFGPGTRLTVT.

The chain recombines TRBV30 with TRBJ1-2, with 10 nucleotides matching TRBD1. The CDR3 length is 16 residues. V dropped 8 bases and J dropped 8; count of bases not matched to a gene: 20. Germline V gives CDR1 GTSNPN, CDR2 SVGIG (reference sequence). CDR3 DNA: TGTGCCACCATCACTCCGGGGACAGGGGTCTTGGGCGGCTACACCTTC. It yields the protein CATITPGTGVLGGYTF.

V and J are TRBV2 and TRBJ1-2, with a weak D call TRBD1 (5 bases). Per the germline V gene, CDR1 is SNHLY and CDR2 is FYNNEI. V was clipped by 7 bases and J by 8 bases, with 17 bases between them. The CDR3 consists of 13 residues. The CDR3 loop reads CASTLGGGEGYTF. The CDR3 nucleotides are TGTGCCAGCACCCTGGGCGGAGGGGAAGGCTACACCTTC.

The rearrangement joins TRBV30 to TRBJ2-7; 7 nucleotides align to TRBD1. V trimming: 4 bases; J trimming: 7 bases; junction bases outside the gene matches: 7. Germline V CDR1 and CDR2: GTSNPN, SVGIG (reference sequence). This CDR3 has 12 residues. The CDR3 loop reads CAWTLGGDEQYF. The CDR3 region has the DNA TGTGCCTGGACCTTAGGGGGCGATGAGCAGTACTTC.

The chain joins TRBV30 to TRBJ2-1; D uncertain. V lost 2 bases and J 10 bases, leaving 9 bases between the germline ends. Germline V gives CDR1 GTSNPN, CDR2 SVGIG (reference sequence). This CDR3 has 11 amino acids. The CDR3 DNA is TGTGCCTGGAGTCCCTCTTTAGAGCAGTTCTTC. It specifies CAWSPSLEQFF. Variable domain in full (rest from reference TRBV30 and TRBJ2-1): SQTIHQWPATLVQPVGSPLSLECTVEGTSNPNLYWYRQAAGRGLQLLFYSVGIGQISSEVPQNLSASRPQDRQFILSSKKLLLSDSGFYLCAWSPSLEQFFGPGTRLTVL.

This clone was counted a few times. This chain links TRBV6-1 with TRBJ2-7; the match to TRBD1 covers 8 bases. The ends lost 1 base at V and 6 bases at J; junction bases unmatched: 8. Germline V lookup: CDR1 MNHNS, CDR2 SASEGT. The CDR3 spans 15 residues. The CDR3 region is CASSEGGAGGFEQYF. The CDR3 nucleotides are TGTGCCAGCAGTGAAGGCGGGGCAGGGGGCTTCGAGCAGTACTTC.

There are a few counts of this clone. The chain uses TRBV7-2 and TRBJ2-7, with a weak D call TRBD1 (5 bases). With 1 base removed from V and 1 base from J, the gap between germline ends came to 17 bases. CDR3 size: 17 residues. From germline, CDR1 is SGHTA and CDR2 FQGNSA. CDR3: CASSLGTQVSVSYEQYF. CDR3 nucleotides: TGTGCCAGCAGCTTAGGGACACAGGTTTCGGTGTCCTACGAGCAGTACTTC.

This clone showed up just a few times. The chain employs TRBV25-1 and TRBJ1-5; 7 bases align to TRBD1. Germline-derived CDR1 and CDR2 are MGHDK and SYGVNS. Trimming cost V 8 bases and J 0 bases; bases outside gene matches: 16. The length of the CDR3 is 18 residues. Here the CDR3 reads CASGDPGTDGNSNQPQHF. The CDR3 bases are TGTGCCAGCGGGGACCCTGGGACAGACGGAAATAGCAATCAGCCCCAGCATTTT.